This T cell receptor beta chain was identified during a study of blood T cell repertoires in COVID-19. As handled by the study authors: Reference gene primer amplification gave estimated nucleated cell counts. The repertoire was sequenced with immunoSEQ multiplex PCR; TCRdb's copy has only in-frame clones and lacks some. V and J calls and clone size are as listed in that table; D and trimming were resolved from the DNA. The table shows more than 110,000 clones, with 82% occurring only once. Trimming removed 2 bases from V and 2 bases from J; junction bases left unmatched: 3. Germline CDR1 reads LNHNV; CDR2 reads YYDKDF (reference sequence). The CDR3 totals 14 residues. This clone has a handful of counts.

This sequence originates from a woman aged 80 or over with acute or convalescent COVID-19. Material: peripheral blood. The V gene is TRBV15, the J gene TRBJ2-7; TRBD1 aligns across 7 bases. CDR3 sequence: CATSRTGVPYEQYF. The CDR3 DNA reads TGTGCCACCAGCAGAACAGGGGTCCCCTACGAGCAGTACTTC. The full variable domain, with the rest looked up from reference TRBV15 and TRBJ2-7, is DAMVIQNPRYQVTQFGKPVTLSCSQTLNHNVMYWYQQKSSQAPKLLFHYYDKDFNNEADTPDNFQSRRPNTSFCFLDIRSPGLGDTAMYLCATSRTGVPYEQYFGPGTRLTVT.